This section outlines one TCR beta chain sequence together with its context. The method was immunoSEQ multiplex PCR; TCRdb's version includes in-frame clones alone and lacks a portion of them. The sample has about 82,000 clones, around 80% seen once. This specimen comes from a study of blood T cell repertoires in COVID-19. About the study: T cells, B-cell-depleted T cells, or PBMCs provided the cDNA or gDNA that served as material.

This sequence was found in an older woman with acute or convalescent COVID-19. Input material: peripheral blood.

The CDR3 nucleotides read TGTGCCAGTAGACGGGACAGTGCATCCTATAATTCACCCCTCCACTTT. As protein: CASRRDSASYNSPLHF. V gene TRBV19 combines with J gene TRBJ1-6, with 7 positions matching TRBD1. The ends lost 6 bases at V and 1 base at J; junction bases unmatched: 6. The CDR3 runs 16 residues. CDR1 is LNHDA and CDR2 is SQIVND in the germline V gene (reference sequence).